The clone carrying this TCR beta chain was seen once. As yet, its antigen is unknown. This sample is part of a study of cytomegalovirus exposure and HLA in healthy donors. Study at large: Of the donors genotyped, 398 in all, about 76% fell in the Caucasian-associated ancestry cluster.

V was pared by 6 bases and J by 7 bases, with 8 bases of the junction left unmatched. The CDR3 runs 15 residues. Germline assignment: CDR1 LGHNA and CDR2 YSLEER. The PCR employed 60 Vbeta primers together with 13 Jbeta primers. The table came from immunoSEQ multiplex PCR; TCRdb's copy has only in-frame clones and leaves some out. The sample yields about 160,000 clones, 70% to 85% seen once. General study findings and limits: In an earlier analysis, productive rearrangement rates for most beta V segments clustered near 87% or 30%. Altogether, about 160 TCR beta chains were recorded as cytomegalovirus-associated.

This TCR came from a man aged 45-60 years in good health and CMV-seropositive. This chain links TRBV4-3 with TRBJ2-1; 11 bases match TRBD2. Source material: PBMCs. In nucleotides, the CDR3 is TGCGCCAGCAGGTCTATAGCGGGGGGGTTGAATGAGCAGTTCTTC. It is translated as CASRSIAGGLNEQFF.